The entry below gives a single T cell receptor beta chain sequence along with its context. This clone came up a few times. Its binding antigen is unknown. No per-base quality is available; no much larger clone lies one base away. This sample stems from a study of cytomegalovirus exposure and HLA in healthy donors (dated by TCRdb to about 2017). Study-level background: A later analysis indicated that the 120 or so validation repertoires were generated on the platform also employed for the approximately 700 repertoires of the first cohort. A separate validation cohort of about 110 different subjects was used in addition to the roughly 670-subject first cohort. High-throughput TCR immunosequencing, statistical association of individual TCRs with disease status, and machine learning were combined to predict cytomegalovirus infection status. The aim of the study was to test whether cataloging public T cell receptors could identify signatures of past pathogen exposure.

Library preparation used the immunoSEQ multiplex PCR assay. The original pipeline was this. A statistical classification framework was built for diagnosing cytomegalovirus status from the catalog of TCR beta chain sequences. TCRdb holds this immuneACCESS table with in-frame rearrangements only. Some clones are missing; in checked studies, unresolved V genes explain under half, and the rest has no known cause. That table supplies the V and J calls and clone size; D and trimming were determined from the DNA. The sample records 80,000 to 95,000 clones, 93% of which are singletons. Of the sample, approximately 1.1% falls within the top ten clones. The donors belonged to the validation cohort of approximately 130 subjects, which was separate from the approximately 660-subject first cohort. The CDR3 runs 14 amino acids, cysteine and phenylalanine included. Only the CDR3 DNA stays, 42 bases, in frame from base 1. The junction carries 10 bases between V and J, which are trimmed by 1 base and 4 bases respectively. CDR1 and CDR2 are read off the germline V gene (reference sequence) as SEHNR and FQNEAQ.

General study outcomes and caveats: According to the authors, the approach could potentially be generalized to other disease states and immunological phenotypes. Across donors, most TCR sequences were observed very rarely, whereas some public TCRs were present in many individuals. All 120 or so repertoires were used to score co-occurrence in the validation cohort in a later analysis, because that analysis had no HLA typing for the cohort. In vitro tests confirmed that a few of the cytomegalovirus-associated TCR beta chains recognize cytomegalovirus antigens. The study listed 164 TCR beta chains as associated with cytomegalovirus. A later analysis found that TCRs clustered in the first cohort also tended to co-occur in the roughly 120 validation repertoires, with 90% to 95% of cluster scores above 0. The classifier was reported to diagnose cytomegalovirus status with high specificity and sensitivity in both the original and validation cohorts.

This TCR derives from a woman under 40 in good health and CMV-seropositive. Rearrangement joined TRBV7-9 to TRBJ1-2; the D gene is unclear. The sample taken for sequencing was PBMCs. The DNA sequence is TGTGCCAGCAGCTTAGATTGGGCTTCCTATGGCTACACCTTC. Its translation is CASSLDWASYGYTF. Reference TRBV7-9 and TRBJ1-2 genes cover what lies past the CDR3, so the full variable domain is DTGVSQNPRHKITKRGQNVTFRCDPISEHNRLYWYRQTLGQGPEFLTYFQNEAQLEKSRLLSDRFSAERPKGSFSTLEIQRTEQGDSAMYLCASSLDWASYGYTFGSGTRLTVV.